This TCR beta chain was recorded in a study of blood T cell repertoires in COVID-19. About the research overall: There were acute and convalescent COVID-19 samples, and they came from the United States, Italy and Spain. PBMCs, B-cell-depleted T cells, or T cells provided the cDNA or gDNA that made up the material.

Original handling: Reference gene primer amplification gave estimated nucleated cell counts. Produced via immunoSEQ multiplex PCR; TCRdb's table is partial and in-frame only. V, J and clone size are those of that table, while D and trimming were read from the DNA. The table records tens of thousands of clones, around 90% of them present only once. The CDR3 contains 14 residues. Trimming stripped 7 bases from V and 5 bases from J, with 17 bases between. The germline V gene has CDR1 MNHEY and CDR2 SVGAGI. The chain couples TRBV6-5 to TRBJ1-1; the D gene is possibly TRBD1 (5 bases). The TCR originated in a man in his forties or fifties with active COVID-19. Input material: peripheral blood. CDR3 nucleotide sequence: TGTGCCAGCACCTTACAGCAGGGTGGGACTGAAGCTTTCTTT. Translated, it gives CASTLQQGGTEAFF.